The table lists the clone carrying this T cell receptor beta chain with a count of one. Germline CDR1 and CDR2: SNHLY and FYNNEI. The CDR3 length is 14 residues. J lost 7 bases, V lost 1 base, and 2 bases had no gene match. This sample was included in a study of control samples from healthy donors and cancer patients. The data were produced by immunoSEQ multiplex PCR, yet TCRdb's version contains in-frame clones alone and is incomplete. The table lists 100,000 or so clones, 79% of them singletons. The receptor's source is a woman aged 25 to 39 in good health. Sequenced: blood. V and J are TRBV2 and TRBJ1-1; TRBD1 matches 11 bases. The DNA for the CDR3 is TGTGCCAGCAGTGAAGTTGGGACAGGGGGTGAAGCTTTCTTT. Encoded protein: CASSEVGTGGEAFF.